This TCR beta chain stems from a study of identical twins. Study-wide results and limits: Invariant T cells like MAIT and iNKT could partly confound the zero-insertion analyses.

Points on this clonotype: Its antigen remains unidentified.

Germline lookup yields CDR1 DFQATT and CDR2 SNEGSKA (reference sequence). CDR3 length: 16 amino acids. After removal of 2 bases from V and 4 bases from J, the junction contained 9 bases not matched to a gene. TCRdb used MiXCR to reprocess the 5' RACE reads, holding one entry per CDR3 protein. Of about 730,000 distinct CDR3 sequences in the sample, around 21% were seen once. These data also featured in a second study, about T cells expressing NK-cell markers.

The sequence was collected from a young woman in good health. The chain couples TRBV20-1 to TRBJ2-3; 10 nucleotides match TRBD2. Sequencing was performed on PBMCs. The CDR3 DNA follows: TGCAGTGCTAGACCCACGACTAGCGGGTTTGCAGATACGCAGTATTTT. Its protein is CSARPTTSGFADTQYF.